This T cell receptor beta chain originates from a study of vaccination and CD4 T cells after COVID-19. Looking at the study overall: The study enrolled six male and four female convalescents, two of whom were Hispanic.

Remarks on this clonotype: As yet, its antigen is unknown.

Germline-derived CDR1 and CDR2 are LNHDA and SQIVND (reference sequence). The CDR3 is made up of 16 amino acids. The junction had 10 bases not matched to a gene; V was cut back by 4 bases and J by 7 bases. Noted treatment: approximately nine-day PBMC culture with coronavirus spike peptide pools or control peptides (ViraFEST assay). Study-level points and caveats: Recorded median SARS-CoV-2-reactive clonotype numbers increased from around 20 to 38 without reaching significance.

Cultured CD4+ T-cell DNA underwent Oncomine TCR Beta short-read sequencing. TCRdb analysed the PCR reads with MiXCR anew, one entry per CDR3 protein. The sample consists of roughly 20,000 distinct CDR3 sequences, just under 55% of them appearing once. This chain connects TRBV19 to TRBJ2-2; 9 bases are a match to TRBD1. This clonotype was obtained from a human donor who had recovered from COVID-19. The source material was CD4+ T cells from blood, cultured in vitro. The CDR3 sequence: CASSTGTGSFGGELFF. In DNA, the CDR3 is TGTGCCAGTAGTACTGGGACAGGGTCGTTCGGCGGGGAGCTGTTTTTT.